The 16 T cell receptor beta chains reported below all come from one sample, sequenced in a study of T-cell reconstitution after alpha-beta-depleted transplantation in children. Unique molecular identifiers were used in preparing the TCRbeta library. One entry per CDR3 protein, called by TCRdb with MiXCR from the PCR reads. Among about 980,000 distinct CDR3 sequences listed, roughly 29% were seen once. The sample consisted of PBMCs, mostly from graft donor cells, taken 360 days after TCRalphabeta/CD19-depleted stem cell transplant. These receptors all stem from a boy younger than two who had a stem cell transplant for SCID, so the T cells may come from the graft donor.

This clonotype was seen a handful of times. This chain joins TRBV5-1 and TRBJ1-1; tentatively, D is TRBD1 (6 bases). The CDR3 length is 16 residues. Trimming took 4 bases from V and 9 from J, leaving 25 bases between them. Germline-derived CDR1 and CDR2 are SGHRS and YFSETQ. CDR3 sequence reads: CASSPKGGGNTIKAFF. The CDR3, as DNA: TGCGCCAGCAGCCCCAAGGGGGGCGGAAACACCATAAAAGCTTTCTTT.

This clonotype is a singleton in its sample. The chain is built from TRBV12-3 or TRBV12-4 and TRBJ2-5; 8 bases line up with TRBD1. J was trimmed by 5 bases and V by 6 bases; bases with no gene match: 14. The CDR3 covers 16 residues. Here the CDR3 DNA reads TGTGCCAGCAGGGAGGACAGGGCCCATAAGGGGGAGACCCAGTACTTC. As protein: CASREDRAHKGETQYF.

The V gene is TRBV20-1, the J gene TRBJ1-5, with 8 bases that match TRBD1. This CDR3 has 16 residues. Germline-derived CDR1 and CDR2 are DFQATT and SNEGSKA (reference sequence). Trimming cost V 1 base and J 5 bases; bases outside gene matches: 10. DNA for the CDR3: TGCAGTGCTAGAGCGATTACTGGGACAGGTTATCAGCCCCAGCATTTT. Amino acid sequence: CSARAITGTGYQPQHF.

Ten or more counts support this clonotype. The chain recombines TRBV7-2 with TRBJ1-5; TRBD1 might be the D (6 bases). The germline gives CDR1 SGHTA, CDR2 FQGNSA. Trimming cost V 1 base and J 1 base, with 8 bases left between them. The CDR3 has 15 residues. Here the CDR3 reads CASSLGQASNQPQHF. The CDR3 DNA follows: TGTGCCAGCAGCTTAGGACAGGCCAGCAATCAGCCCCAGCATTTT. Full variable domain (missing parts from reference TRBV7-2 and TRBJ1-5): GAGVSQSPSNKVTEKGKDVELRCDPISGHTALYWYRQSLGQGLEFLIYFQGNSAPDKSGLPSDRFSAERTGGSVSTLTIQRTQQEDSAVYLCASSLGQASNQPQHFGDGTRLSIL.

The chain couples TRBV5-1 to TRBJ1-2; 7 nucleotides match TRBD1. Germline V gene data show CDR1 as SGHRS and CDR2 as YFSETQ. CDR3 length: 14 residues. V trimming: 3 bases; J trimming: 3 bases; junction bases outside the gene matches: 5. CDR3 region: CASSSTTGDYGYTF. CDR3 sequence (DNA): TGCGCCAGCAGCTCAACCACAGGGGACTATGGCTACACCTTC. Using reference TRBV5-1 and TRBJ1-2 for the parts outside the CDR3, the full variable domain is KAGVTQTPRYLIKTRGQQVTLSCSPISGHRSVSWYQQTPGQGLQFLFEYFSETQRNKGNFPGRFSGRQFSNSRSEMNVSTLELGDSALYLCASSSTTGDYGYTFGSGTRLTVV.

This chain uses TRBV20-1 with TRBJ2-3; D is unresolved. CDR1 and CDR2 from the germline V gene are DFQATT and SNEGSKA (reference sequence). This CDR3 is 12 amino acids long. V was trimmed by 0 bases and J by 6 bases, leaving 7 bases between them. The CDR3 sequence is CSAREAGDTQYF. The CDR3 coding sequence is TGCAGTGCTAGAGAGGCCGGGGATACGCAGTATTTT.

V gene TRBV3-1 combines with J gene TRBJ1-3; no reliable D call. Trimming pared 0 bases from V and 5 bases from J, leaving 8 bases between. From germline, CDR1 is LGHDT and CDR2 YNNKEL (reference sequence). CDR3 length: 14 residues. The CDR3 loop reads CASSQDWARNTIYF. The CDR3, as DNA: TGTGCCAGCAGCCAAGATTGGGCACGAAACACCATATATTTT.

The rearrangement joins TRBV12-3 or TRBV12-4 to TRBJ1-5; D perhaps matches TRBD1 (6 bases). V dropped 6 bases and J dropped 1 base, with 10 bases sitting between them. The CDR3 contains 14 residues. The CDR3 sequence is CASREQGSNQPQHF. The CDR3 DNA sequence: TGTGCCAGCAGGGAACAGGGAAGCAATCAGCCCCAGCATTTT.

The chain is built from TRBV7-2 and TRBJ2-7, with a tentative D call TRBD1 (6 bases). The germline CDR1 and CDR2 sequences are SGHTA and FQGNSA. V dropped 5 bases and J dropped 0 bases, with 11 bases sitting between them. This CDR3 has 14 amino acids. The CDR3 nucleotides read TGTGCCAGCAGCGCATGGACAGCCTCCTACGAGCAGTACTTC. Translation gives CASSAWTASYEQYF. Looking up the rest from reference TRBV7-2 and TRBJ2-7 gives the full variable domain: GAGVSQSPSNKVTEKGKDVELRCDPISGHTALYWYRQSLGQGLEFLIYFQGNSAPDKSGLPSDRFSAERTGGSVSTLTIQRTQQEDSAVYLCASSAWTASYEQYFGPGTRLTVT.

This chain uses TRBV29-1 with TRBJ2-5; 7 bases match TRBD1. Looked up from germline, CDR1 is SQVTM and CDR2 is ANQGSEA. The ends lost 3 bases at V and 0 bases at J; junction bases unmatched: 4. This CDR3 comprises 14 residues. For the CDR3, the DNA is TGCAGCGTTGAGGGACAGTGGTACCAAGAGACCCAGTACTTC. It specifies CSVEGQWYQETQYF.

This clonotype has ten or more counts. The V gene is TRBV28, the J gene TRBJ1-3, with 7 bases aligning to TRBD1. This CDR3 comprises 18 residues. Trimming cost V 7 bases and J 0 bases; bases outside gene matches: 15. Per germline, CDR1 MDHEN and CDR2 SYDVKM. CDR3 DNA: TGTGCCAGCAAATTCTCTTGGGGACAGCTAGACTCTGGAAACACCATATATTTT. This encodes CASKFSWGQLDSGNTIYF.

This clonotype was counted a few times. The J gene is TRBJ1-2, the V gene TRBV12-3 or TRBV12-4, with a possible D match to TRBD1 (6 bases). Trimming cost V 6 bases and J 8 bases, with 22 bases left between them. This CDR3 comprises 15 residues. The CDR3: CASRSNRVERRGYTF. For the CDR3, the DNA is TGTGCCAGCAGGAGTAACAGGGTGGAAAGGAGAGGCTACACCTTC.

There are a few counts of this clonotype. One end of the junction varies from germline; a read error may be responsible. The chain joins TRBV18 to TRBJ1-2; 11 bases agree with TRBD1. The germline CDR1 and CDR2 sequences are KGHSH and LQKENI. The CDR3 sequence is 15 residues long. CDR3 in DNA: TGTGCCAGCTCCCCACCCGGGACAGGGGGGCATGGCTACACCTTC. It specifies CASSPPGTGGHGYTF.

The gene calls are TRBV28 and TRBJ2-1; no clear D gene. The CDR3 sequence is 15 residues long. CDR1 is MDHEN and CDR2 is SYDVKM in the germline V gene. Trimming removed 4 bases at V and 5 bases at J, with 15 bases between. CDR3: CASSYARTGNNEQFF. The CDR3 DNA reads as TGTGCCAGCAGTTATGCCCGTACTGGAAACAATGAGCAGTTCTTC.

This clonotype has more than one count but fewer than ten. CDR3 protein: CASSTGSDTQYF. The CDR3 nucleotides are TGTGCCAGCAGCACAGGTTCAGATACGCAGTATTTT. The chain links TRBV7-9 to TRBJ2-3; TRBD1 might be the D (5 bases). Germline V lookup: CDR1 SEHNR, CDR2 FQNEAQ (reference sequence). The V gene lost 5 bases and the J gene lost 4 bases, with 7 bases spanning the gap. CDR3 size: 12 residues. The whole variable domain, filled in from reference TRBV7-9 and TRBJ2-3, reads DTGVSQNPRHKITKRGQNVTFRCDPISEHNRLYWYRQTLGQGPEFLTYFQNEAQLEKSRLLSDRFSAERPKGSFSTLEIQRTEQGDSAMYLCASSTGSDTQYFGPGTRLTVL.

The chain uses TRBV11-2 and TRBJ2-5; TRBD1 or TRBD2 may be the D gene (6 bases each). The CDR3 length is 15 residues. Germline V gives CDR1 SGHAT, CDR2 FQNNGV. Between the trimmed V and J ends, which lost 1 base and 5 bases, there was a span of 14 bases. CDR3 sequence reads: CASSLGVGGRETQYF. In DNA form, the CDR3 reads TGTGCCAGCAGCTTAGGGGTTGGGGGGCGGGAGACCCAGTACTTC.